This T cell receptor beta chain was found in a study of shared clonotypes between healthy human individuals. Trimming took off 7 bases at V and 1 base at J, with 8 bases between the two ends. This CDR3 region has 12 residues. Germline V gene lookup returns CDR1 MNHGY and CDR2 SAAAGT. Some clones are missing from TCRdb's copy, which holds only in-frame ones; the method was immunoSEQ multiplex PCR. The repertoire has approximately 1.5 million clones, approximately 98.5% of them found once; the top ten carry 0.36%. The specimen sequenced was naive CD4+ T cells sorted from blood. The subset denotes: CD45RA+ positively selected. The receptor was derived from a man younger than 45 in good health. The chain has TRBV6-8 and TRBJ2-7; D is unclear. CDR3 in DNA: TGTGCCAGCATCTTCCGATCCTACGAGCAGTACTTC. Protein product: CASIFRSYEQYF.